These 15 T cell receptor beta chains came from one sample sequenced in a study of blood T cells in healthy people across ages. Next came a second PCR, run for about 6 to 11 cycles, which used a sample-barcoded 5' primer along with a J-beta primer mix. One entry per CDR3 protein results from TCRdb running MiXCR on the 5' RACE reads. This sample has approximately 790,000 distinct CDR3 sequences, with around two thirds found just once. Sequenced: blood. These receptor sequences come from a man aged 30 to 45 in good health.

Many counts were recorded for this clonotype. J is TRBJ2-5 and V is TRBV15, with a weak D call TRBD1 (6 bases). The CDR3 length is 15 residues. CDR1 and CDR2 from the germline V gene are LNHNV and YYDKDF (reference sequence). The V gene lost 3 bases and the J gene lost 2 bases, with 13 bases spanning the gap. CDR3 sequence reads: CATSSVTGKQETQYF. DNA of the CDR3: TGTGCCACCAGCAGTGTAACAGGGAAGCAAGAGACCCAGTACTTC.

The rearrangement uses TRBV6-2 or TRBV6-3 and TRBJ2-5, with TRBD2 matching over 8 bases. This CDR3 is 13 amino acids long. V lost 8 bases, J lost 4 bases, and 6 bases stayed unmatched. The germline CDR1 and CDR2 sequences are MNHEY and SVGEGT. CDR3 in DNA: TGTGCCAGCGTCCACAGCGGGGGAGAGACCCAGTACTTC. This translates into CASVHSGGETQYF.

The chain is built from TRBV9 and TRBJ2-1; TRBD1 aligns across 9 bases. The CDR3 consists of 14 residues. Unmatched junction bases numbered 11, after V lost 7 bases and J lost 9 bases. Per germline, CDR1 SGDLS and CDR2 YYNGEE. This CDR3 reads CASGLLTGGSEQFF. CDR3 DNA: TGTGCCAGCGGACTCCTCACAGGGGGCAGTGAGCAGTTCTTC.

The CDR3 spells CASSLLPLPPYEQYF. The CDR3, as DNA: TGTGCCAGCAGCCTCCTCCCCCTGCCACCCTACGAGCAGTACTTC. This chain connects TRBV7-2 to TRBJ2-7; no clear D. Trimming cost V 5 bases and J 2 bases, with 16 bases left between them. The CDR3 spans 15 residues. Germline CDR1 is SGHTA and CDR2 is FQGNSA.

This chain joins TRBV7-2 and TRBJ2-1; maybe TRBD2 (5 bases). This CDR3 region has 13 residues. The V end lost 1 base, the J end lost 12 bases, and 13 bases lay between the germline ends. CDR1 is SGHTA, CDR2 FQGNSA, per germline. CDR3 sequence: CASSLGEWGWQFF. CDR3 sequence (DNA): TGTGCCAGCAGCTTAGGGGAGTGGGGATGGCAGTTCTTC.

Only a few counts were recorded for this clonotype. For the CDR3, the DNA is TGTGCCAGCCGCGGACTAGCGGGGTCTTCGGAGCAGTACTTC. Protein: CASRGLAGSSEQYF. J is TRBJ2-7 and V is TRBV7-9; TRBD2 agrees at 12 bases. The CDR3 has 14 residues. After removal of 8 bases from V and 7 bases from J, the junction contained 9 bases not matched to a gene. From germline, CDR1 is SEHNR and CDR2 FQNEAQ (reference sequence).

The chain has TRBV5-6 and TRBJ2-5, with TRBD1 matching 7 bases. Germline CDR1 is SGHDT and CDR2 is YYEEEE. The junction had 16 bases not matched to a gene; V was cut back by 4 bases and J by 7 bases. The length of the CDR3 is 16 residues. The CDR3 DNA reads as TGTGCCAGCAGCCACATACTGGGACAGTCGAAGAGGACCCAGTACTTC. This gives the protein CASSHILGQSKRTQYF.

The rearrangement links TRBV7-2 to TRBJ2-1; TRBD1 is a possible D gene (5 bases). CDR3 length: 13 amino acids. CDR1 and CDR2 (germline): SGHTA, FQGNSA. V was clipped by 1 base and J by 10 bases, with 11 bases between them. CDR3 region: CASSLVQAQEQFF. The CDR3 DNA is TGTGCCAGCAGCTTAGTACAGGCACAAGAGCAGTTCTTC.

Remarks on this clonotype: Germline and junction disagree at one end, which may indicate a read error. The CDR3 protein is CASSKDARAPNTEAFF. The CDR3 region has the DNA TGTGCCAGCAGCAAAGATGCGAGGGCGCCGAACACTGAAGCTTTCTTT. V and J are TRBV3-1 and TRBJ1-1; D is uncertain. CDR3 length: 16 residues. Germline assignment: CDR1 LGHDT and CDR2 YNNKEL (reference sequence).

This chain joins TRBV4-3 and TRBJ1-4; D not resolved. Germline-derived CDR1 and CDR2 are LGHNA and YSLEER. The V end lost 1 base, the J end lost 4 bases, and 10 bases lay between the germline ends. The CDR3 is 15 residues long. The CDR3 loop reads CASSQGGRYNEKLFF. DNA for the CDR3: TGCGCCAGCAGCCAAGGTGGCAGATATAATGAAAAACTGTTTTTT.

The sample holds one count of this clonotype. The chain combines TRBV29-1 with TRBJ2-7; TRBD1 aligns across 9 bases. The V segment lost 4 bases and the J segment 7 bases; nucleotides outside the gene matches: 5. CDR3 length: 12 residues. CDR1 is SQVTM, CDR2 ANQGSEA, per germline. CDR3 nucleotides: TGCAGCGTTGGGACAGGGGTTTGGGAGCAGTACTTC. This gives the protein CSVGTGVWEQYF.

The chain joins TRBV5-1 to TRBJ2-1; tentatively, D is TRBD1 (6 bases). V shed 9 bases and J shed 4 bases, with 23 bases lying between them. This CDR3 comprises 16 residues. Germline V lookup: CDR1 SGHRS, CDR2 YFSETQ. The CDR3 loop reads CATTAWGTSRYNEQFF. The CDR3 DNA sequence: TGCGCCACCACAGCTTGGGGGACATCGAGATACAATGAGCAGTTCTTC. Full variable domain (rest looked up from reference TRBV5-1 and TRBJ2-1): KAGVTQTPRYLIKTRGQQVTLSCSPISGHRSVSWYQQTPGQGLQFLFEYFSETQRNKGNFPGRFSGRQFSNSRSEMNVSTLELGDSALYLCATTAWGTSRYNEQFFGPGTRLTVL.

The sample holds one count of this clonotype. The chain uses TRBV4-1 and TRBJ2-3, with a tentative D call TRBD1 (6 bases). Trimming removed 2 bases from V and 2 bases from J, with 11 bases in between. Germline CDR1 and CDR2: MGHRA and YSYEKL. The CDR3 totals 15 residues. CDR3 residues: CASSQSGANTDTQYF. The CDR3 DNA reads as TGCGCCAGCAGCCAATCAGGGGCGAACACAGATACGCAGTATTTT.

This rearrangement joins TRBV4-3 to TRBJ2-3; no reliable D call. This CDR3 is built from 16 residues. V dropped 1 base and J dropped 4 bases, with 15 bases sitting between them. Germline V gene data show CDR1 as LGHNA and CDR2 as YSLEER. CDR3 nucleotide sequence: TGCGCCAGCAGCCAAGCGACCGGGCCTTCGCCAGATACGCAGTATTTT. This gives the protein CASSQATGPSPDTQYF.

This clonotype turned up a few times. This sequence joins TRBV6-5 and TRBJ2-5; no reliable D call. CDR3 length equals 14 residues. The V gene lost 6 bases and the J gene lost 1 base, with 12 bases spanning the gap. CDR1 and CDR2 from the germline V gene are MNHEY and SVGAGI. The CDR3 nucleotides read TGTGCCAGCAGCGACAAAGGGATCCAAGAGACCCAGTACTTC. Its protein product is CASSDKGIQETQYF.